The TCR beta chain under discussion was sequenced for a study of Graves' ophthalmopathy and Graves' hyperthyroidism. For this clonotype: Its antigen remains unknown.

Amplification of the TCR beta CDR3 regions used RNA transcripts (as template). First-round RT-PCR employed HTBI primers, with a second-round multiplex PCR after it. TCRdb ran MiXCR on the multiplex PCR reads and lists one entry per CDR3 protein. The profile shows roughly 410,000 distinct CDR3 sequences, over 15% of them singletons. Fresh peripheral blood (over 9.5 ml) yielded the PBMCs. Study-wide results and limits: Stable hyperthyroidism and ophthalmopathy were told apart by a 13-signature model, which achieved 85% to 90% sensitivity and just over 80% specificity. With a specificity of just over 72% and a sensitivity of more than 65%, the model predicted ophthalmopathy progression.

Germline values: CDR1 PRHDT, CDR2 FYEKMQ (reference sequence). This CDR3 is built from 15 residues. V was shortened by 2 bases and J by 2 bases, with 7 bases between the two germline ends. This chain uses TRBV13 with TRBJ1-6; no clear D gene. The sequenced sample consisted of peripheral blood. This clonotype was sampled from a young woman with stable Graves' hyperthyroidism. The CDR3 loop reads CASSLTGTYNSPLHF. In DNA, the CDR3 is TGTGCCAGCAGCTTAACGGGGACCTATAATTCACCCCTCCACTTT.